A selection of T cell receptor beta chains follows, all from one sample in a study of persistence of HIV-infected CD4 T cells. Generated by immunoSEQ multiplex PCR, the TCRdb table keeps only in-frame clones and is missing some. The sample carries about 37,000 clones, around 80% recorded once. These TCRs' antigens remain unknown. This specimen consisted of CD4+ T cells sorted from PBMCs after roughly 18-hour stimulation, obtained from a patient who received antiretroviral therapy. These receptors all stem from an adult man with HIV who was CMV-seropositive. Both conserved end residues are part of each CDR3. A D gene is named only where the DNA matches it firmly. Rows may omit the clone size; those that give it use once, few, many or a size class.

clone size,J gene,V gene,D gene,CDR3 DNA,CDR3 protein
NA,TRBJ1-5,TRBV19,NA,TGTGCCACAAAAGAAACGGGGAGCAATCAGCCCCAGCATTTT,CATKETGSNQPQHF
NA,TRBJ1-5,TRBV28,NA,TGTGCCAGCAGGGCAAGTGGTAATGAGCCCCAGCATTTT,CASRASGNEPQHF
NA,TRBJ2-4,TRBV4-1,NA,TGCGCCAGCAGCCAAGAGCCAGGAAACATTCAGTACTTC,CASSQEPGNIQYF
NA,TRBJ1-3,TRBV18,TRBD1,TGTGCCAGCTCACCTACGTACGTCGGGACAGTCGGGATTGGAAACACCATATATTTT,CASSPTYVGTVGIGNTIYF
few,TRBJ1-1,TRBV18,TRBD1,TGTGCCAGCTCACCCAGACAGGGGGGAAAGAACACTGAAGCTTTCTTT,CASSPRQGGKNTEAFF
NA,TRBJ1-6,TRBV12-3/TRBV12-4,NA,TGTGCCAGCAGTTTAAAGAGTGGGACACACCTCCACTTT,CASSLKSGTHLHF
NA,TRBJ2-2,TRBV6-5,NA,TGTGCCAGCAGTTACGGATACCAGAACACCGGGGAGCTGTTTTTT,CASSYGYQNTGELFF
NA,TRBJ2-2,TRBV9,NA,TGTGCCAGCAGCGTAGATCAGTCCTATACCGGGAACACCGGGGAGCTGTTTTTT,CASSVDQSYTGNTGELFF
NA,TRBJ1-2,TRBV2,NA,TGTGCCAGCATGGCGGGAAATGGCTACACCTTC,CASMAGNGYTF
few,TRBJ1-2,TRBV15,NA,TGTGCCACCAGCAGAGATGCCGTGCGTAACTATGGCTACACCTTC,CATSRDAVRNYGYTF
NA,TRBJ1-1,TRBV6-1,NA,TGTGCCAGCAGTGAATTTCCGAGGGAGAACACTGAAGCTTTCTTT,CASSEFPRENTEAFF
NA,TRBJ1-6,TRBV28,TRBD1,TGTGCCAGCAGTTCAGGTCACTGGGACAGAATATTCCTATCCCTCCACTTT,CASSSGHWDRIFLSLHF
NA,TRBJ2-7,TRBV7-8,TRBD1,TGTGCCAGCAGCTTGACAGGGTCCCCCCCTCACTACGAGCAGTACTTC,CASSLTGSPPHYEQYF
once,TRBJ1-1,TRBV2,TRBD1,TGTGCCAGCAGGTCCCAGGGGGGCACTGAAGCTTTCTTT,CASRSQGGTEAFF
few,TRBJ1-2,TRBV6-6,NA,TGTGCCAGCAGCTCCGGAGGGGGGGACTATGGCTACACCTTC,CASSSGGGDYGYTF
NA,TRBJ2-7,TRBV12-3/TRBV12-4,NA,TGTGCCAGCAGACAGGGTACCTACGAGCAGTACTTC,CASRQGTYEQYF
NA,TRBJ1-4,TRBV28,NA,TGTGCCAGCGGCCTTCTGAGGCCCTTGGGTGGTGAAAAACTGTTTTTT,CASGLLRPLGGEKLFF
NA,TRBJ2-1,TRBV24-1,TRBD2,TGTGCCACCAGTGATTCCGGAAGTAGCGGGGACCATGAGCAGTTCTTC,CATSDSGSSGDHEQFF
NA,TRBJ2-3,TRBV29-1,TRBD2,TGCAGTGCCGGAGGCGGGGGTAAGGATACGCAGTATTTT,CSAGGGGKDTQYF
NA,TRBJ2-2,TRBV24-1,TRBD2,TGTGCCACCAGTGATTGGGGACTAGCGGGACCCACCGGGGAGCTGTTTTTT,CATSDWGLAGPTGELFF
NA,TRBJ2-1,TRBV3-1/TRBV3-2,NA,TGTGCCAGCAGCCAGGGAAGGGGTCCTTCAAATGAGCAGTTCTTC,CASSQGRGPSNEQFF
NA,TRBJ1-4,TRBV20-1,NA,TGCAGTGCTAGTCGTCGCGGCAGGGTTGGGGAAAAACTGTTTTTT,CSASRRGRVGEKLFF
NA,TRBJ2-3,TRBV7-9,TRBD2,TGTGCCAGCAGCCCACGGACTAGCGGGGCCACAGATACGCAGTATTTT,CASSPRTSGATDTQYF
few,TRBJ1-1,TRBV27,NA,TGTGCCAGCAGTGGGTACCGGGACTTTATTTACGGGACTGAAGCTTTCTTT,CASSGYRDFIYGTEAFF
NA,TRBJ1-1,TRBV7-3,NA,TGTGCCAGCAGCCCCAGGGGGAACACTGAAGCTTTCTTT,CASSPRGNTEAFF
NA,TRBJ2-1,TRBV2,NA,TGTGCCAGCAGTGAAAGGGCAGGGAGGAACAATGAGCAGTTCTTC,CASSERAGRNNEQFF
NA,TRBJ1-1,TRBV15,NA,TGTGCCACCAGCAGAGATATGGGGGTGATGGCTTTCTTT,CATSRDMGVMAFF